Following are 16 T cell receptor beta chains from one sample sequenced in a study of blood T cell repertoires in COVID-19. Repertoires were generated with immunoSEQ multiplex PCR, while TCRdb's copy carries only in-frame clones and drops some. The sample consists of 150,000 to 200,000 clones, 80% to 90% of them appearing once. The specimen sequenced was peripheral blood. These receptors were taken from a woman in her 50s with acute or convalescent COVID-19.

The chain recombines TRBV9 with TRBJ2-7; D call uncertain. The CDR3 sequence is 14 residues long. The germline V gene has CDR1 SGDLS and CDR2 YYNGEE. The V and J ends lost 3 bases and 2 bases respectively, with 12 bases between them. The CDR3: CASSETYTTYEQYF. In DNA form, the CDR3 reads TGTGCCAGCAGCGAGACTTATACAACCTACGAGCAGTACTTC.

V and J are TRBV9 and TRBJ1-1, with D unclear. CDR1 is SGDLS and CDR2 is YYNGEE in the germline V gene. V lost 4 bases and J lost 1, with 8 bases in between. This CDR3 is 13 amino acids long. The CDR3 DNA reads as TGTGCCAGCAGCCCCGGCGGGAACACTGAAGCTTTCTTT. It codes for CASSPGGNTEAFF.

The V gene is TRBV19, the J gene TRBJ1-6; 11 bases are shared with TRBD1. Germline V gene data show CDR1 as LNHDA and CDR2 as SQIVND (reference sequence). After removal of 4 bases from V and 5 bases from J, the junction contained 4 bases not matched to a gene. The CDR3 runs to 16 residues. The CDR3 DNA reads as TGTGCCAGTAGTACCGGACAGGGGGCGGATAATTCACCCCTCCACTTT. Its translation is CASSTGQGADNSPLHF.

The chain links TRBV24-1 to TRBJ2-5; 12 nucleotides match TRBD2. Looked up from germline, CDR1 is KGHDR and CDR2 is SFDVKD. CDR3 length: 17 residues. The ends lost 3 bases at V and 5 bases at J; junction bases unmatched: 9. The CDR3 DNA reads TGTGCCACCAGTGATGCGACTAGCGGGAGCCTCGGGGAGACCCAGTACTTC. Translating gives CATSDATSGSLGETQYF.

This clone appeared once. This chain links TRBV6-1 with TRBJ1-1; D gene ambiguous. The V gene lost 3 bases and the J gene lost 4 bases, with 18 bases spanning the gap. This CDR3 has 16 amino acids. Germline V CDR1 and CDR2: MNHNS, SASEGT. This CDR3 reads CASSDSQLYLGTEAFF. As DNA, the CDR3 is TGTGCCAGCAGTGATAGCCAACTGTACCTGGGCACTGAAGCTTTCTTT.

The V call is TRBV30, the J call TRBJ1-2; D is undetermined. This CDR3 is built from 14 residues. In germline, CDR1 is GTSNPN, CDR2 SVGIG (reference sequence). V was shortened by 5 bases and J by 6 bases, with 19 bases between the two germline ends. The CDR3 is CAWPSLRGTDGYTF. The CDR3 DNA is TGTGCCTGGCCTTCCTTGCGGGGAACGGATGGCTACACCTTC.

This rearrangement joins TRBV7-2 to TRBJ2-5; D is perhaps TRBD2 (6 bases). This CDR3 region has 15 residues. The germline gives CDR1 SGHTA, CDR2 FQGNSA. The V end lost 0 bases, the J end lost 4 bases, and 12 bases lay between the germline ends. CDR3: CASSLARAGRETQYF. CDR3 bases: TGTGCCAGCAGCTTAGCGCGGGCGGGACGAGAGACCCAGTACTTC.

CDR3 nucleotides: TGTGCCAGCAGGCTACAGGGGGTAAACACCATATATTTT. Its translation: CASRLQGVNTIYF. The V and J genes are TRBV14 and TRBJ1-3; 8 bases are shared with TRBD1. This CDR3 spans 13 amino acids. Germline V gene data show CDR1 as SGHDN and CDR2 as FVKESK. Germline trimming cut 6 bases from V and 6 bases from J; bases unmatched to any gene: 4.

This clone was observed a few times. Other DNA sequences in the same sample also yield this CDR3. The V and J genes are TRBV19 and TRBJ2-6; 8 bases map to TRBD1. V lost 6 bases to trimming and J lost 3 bases; unmatched junction nucleotides: 4. The CDR3 loop spans 15 amino acids. Germline V lookup: CDR1 LNHDA, CDR2 SQIVND (reference sequence). CDR3 DNA: TGTGCCAGTAGGAGACAGGGGTATGGGGCCAACGTCCTGACTTTC. It is translated as CASRRQGYGANVLTF.

The gene calls are TRBV7-9 and TRBJ2-7; no firm D call. The CDR3 has 15 amino acids. Trimming removed 1 base at V and 5 bases at J, with 15 bases between. Germline loops: CDR1 SEHNR, CDR2 FQNEAQ (reference sequence). The CDR3 spells CASSLVQTGSDEQYF. Written as DNA, the CDR3 is TGTGCCAGCAGCTTAGTGCAAACCGGGTCGGACGAGCAGTACTTC.

The genes are TRBV10-1 and TRBJ1-5; 8 bases map to TRBD1. The CDR3 is 19 residues long. CDR1 is WNHNN and CDR2 is SYGVQD in the germline V gene (reference sequence). The junction had 10 bases not matched to a gene; V was cut back by 0 bases and J by 0 bases. The CDR3 protein is CASSESTQGTGISNQPQHF. The CDR3 nucleotides read TGCGCCAGCAGTGAGTCGACTCAAGGGACAGGTATTAGCAATCAGCCCCAGCATTTT.

The chain uses TRBV4-3 and TRBJ2-2; D unresolved. This CDR3 is 18 amino acids long. Per the germline V gene, CDR1 is LGHNA and CDR2 is YSLEER. V dropped 4 bases and J dropped 4 bases, with 22 bases sitting between them. The CDR3 nucleotides read TGCGCCAGCAGCCCCGGGTCCTACTACACCCCGGGCACCGGGGAGCTGTTTTTT. Translating it yields CASSPGSYYTPGTGELFF.

This chain uses TRBV2 with TRBJ2-7, with 8 bases aligning to TRBD1. CDR3 length: 14 residues. Germline V CDR1 and CDR2: SNHLY, FYNNEI. V gave up 7 bases and J gave up 6 bases; unmatched junction bases: 11. CDR3 in DNA: TGTGCCAGCACCCGGGGGACAGGTCCCTCCGAGCAGTACTTC. As protein: CASTRGTGPSEQYF. Together with reference TRBV2 and TRBJ2-7, the CDR3 gives the full variable domain: EPEVTQTPSHQVTQMGQEVILRCVPISNHLYFYWYRQILGQKVEFLVSFYNNEISEKSEIFDDQFSVERPDGSNFTLKIRSTKLEDSAMYFCASTRGTGPSEQYFGPGTRLTVT.

The rearrangement links TRBV21-1 to TRBJ2-1; the table assigns TRBD1, which was not confirmed against the DNA. TRBV21-1 is recorded as a pseudogene. The CDR3 sequence is 17 residues long. CDR3 region: CASSKKRGSEAYNEQFF. The CDR3 DNA reads TGTGCCAGCAGCAAAAAGAGGGGGTCAGAGGCCTACAATGAGCAGTTCTTC.

J is TRBJ2-7 and V is TRBV9, with 11 positions matching TRBD2. The V and J ends lost 3 bases and 2 bases, in that order; junction bases with no gene match: 4. CDR3 length equals 15 residues. Per germline, CDR1 SGDLS and CDR2 YYNGEE. CDR3 residues: CASSGGTSGPYEQYF. In DNA form, the CDR3 reads TGTGCCAGCAGCGGCGGGACTAGCGGTCCCTACGAGCAGTACTTC.

The rearrangement uses TRBV6-5 and TRBJ2-7; D is possibly TRBD1 (7 bases). The V end lost 0 bases, the J end lost 6 bases, and 12 bases lay between the germline ends. Germline CDR1 MNHEY, CDR2 SVGAGI. The CDR3 spans 14 residues. CDR3 nucleotide sequence: TGTGCCAGCAGTTACTCGAACAGGGGAGGCGAGCAGTACTTC. This codes for CASSYSNRGGEQYF.